The next 18 T cell receptor beta chains were all read from a single sample in a study of blood T cell repertoires in COVID-19. Method: immunoSEQ multiplex PCR; TCRdb's copy keeps in-frame clones and lacks some. The table has under 250,000 clones, 88% seen once. What was sequenced was peripheral blood. These receptor sequences come from a woman aged 60-75 years with acute or convalescent COVID-19.

The chain joins TRBV5-4 to TRBJ1-2; maybe TRBD1 (5 bases). Germline V CDR1 and CDR2: SGHNT, YYREEE (reference sequence). Trimming pared 1 base from V and 4 bases from J, leaving 23 bases between. This CDR3 contains 18 residues. CDR3 nucleotides: TGTGCCAGCAGCTTGCCGGGACTCACTCCCCCGGGTGGCTATGGCTACACCTTC. Its protein product is CASSLPGLTPPGGYGYTF.

The chain couples TRBV19 to TRBJ1-5; TRBD1 is a possible D gene (6 bases). The CDR3 length is 16 residues. The germline gives CDR1 LNHDA, CDR2 SQIVND (reference sequence). V lost 3 bases to trimming and J lost 1 base, with 13 bases between them. The CDR3 spells CASSMVQGNSNQPQHF. CDR3 DNA sequence: TGTGCCAGTAGTATGGTGCAGGGGAACAGCAATCAGCCCCAGCATTTT.

This chain uses TRBV12-3 or TRBV12-4 with TRBJ2-7; D not resolved. Trimming stripped 3 bases from V and 9 bases from J, with 12 bases between. This CDR3 contains 12 residues. The CDR3 reads CASSFSQRAQYF. CDR3 nucleotides: TGTGCCAGCAGTTTTAGCCAGCGTGCGCAGTACTTC.

V gene TRBV29-1 combines with J gene TRBJ1-1; the match to TRBD1 covers 8 bases. Germline CDR1 is SQVTM and CDR2 is ANQGSEA. After removal of 7 bases from V and 4 bases from J, the junction contained 8 bases not matched to a gene. This CDR3 has 13 residues. CDR3 DNA sequence: TGCAGCGCCTGGACAGGGTACTTCACTGAAGCTTTCTTT. The encoded protein is CSAWTGYFTEAFF.

The V call is TRBV21-1, the J call TRBJ2-7; the tabulated D call, TRBD2, remains unverified against the DNA. TRBV21-1 is assigned pseudogene status. This CDR3 has 22 amino acids. The CDR3 reads CASSKRRILLAGAFFGSYEQYF. In DNA form, the CDR3 reads TGTGCCAGCAGCAAACGGCGAATCTTACTAGCGGGAGCTTTTTTTGGGTCCTACGAGCAGTACTTC.

This chain joins TRBV7-9 and TRBJ2-5, with 7 bases fitting TRBD2. After removal of 3 bases from V and 5 bases from J, the junction contained 12 bases not matched to a gene. This CDR3 contains 16 residues. Germline lookup yields CDR1 SEHNR and CDR2 FQNEAQ (reference sequence). Written as DNA, the CDR3 is TGTGCCAGCAGCTTTGGGGAACTAGCGAGCGGGGAGACCCAGTACTTC. This sequence encodes CASSFGELASGETQYF.

V and J are TRBV7-9 and TRBJ2-7, with 11 bases matching TRBD2. Per germline, CDR1 SEHNR and CDR2 FQNEAQ (reference sequence). This CDR3 contains 14 residues. V trimming: 4 bases; J trimming: 4 bases; junction bases outside the gene matches: 3. The CDR3 DNA reads TGTGCCAGCAGCTCGGGACTAGCGGAATACGAGCAGTACTTC. Translating gives CASSSGLAEYEQYF.

This clone showed up just a few times. The chain uses TRBV7-9 and TRBJ1-4; 9 positions match TRBD1. J was trimmed by 6 bases and V by 5 bases; bases with no gene match: 7. CDR3 length equals 15 residues. Germline loops: CDR1 SEHNR, CDR2 FQNEAQ (reference sequence). CDR3 sequence: CASSPSGQGDEKLFF. The CDR3 nucleotides read TGTGCCAGCAGCCCGTCGGGACAGGGTGATGAAAAACTGTTTTTT.

This rearrangement joins TRBV5-1 to TRBJ2-7; D not certain. This CDR3 has 12 amino acids. Per the germline V gene, CDR1 is SGHRS and CDR2 is YFSETQ. The V end lost 0 bases, the J end lost 11 bases, and 12 bases lay between the germline ends. For the CDR3, the DNA is TGCGCCAGCAGCTTGGAAAGCTCTAGGAAGTACTTC. Amino acids: CASSLESSRKYF.

The genes are TRBV15 and TRBJ2-5; 7 bases are shared with TRBD1. The CDR3 loop spans 15 amino acids. In germline, CDR1 is LNHNV, CDR2 YYDKDF (reference sequence). Trimming at V came to 3 bases and at J to 3 bases, leaving 7 bases not matched to a gene. The CDR3 DNA reads TGTGCCACCAGCAGGCCCCGAGGGGGCGAAGAGACCCAGTACTTC. Protein product: CATSRPRGGEETQYF.

The chain couples TRBV5-6 to TRBJ2-7, with 9 nucleotides matching TRBD1. Germline V CDR1 and CDR2: SGHDT, YYEEEE. The CDR3 runs 13 residues. V lost 4 bases and J lost 4; bases outside the gene matches: 3. The CDR3 loop is CASSRGQGYEQYF. CDR3 nucleotide sequence: TGTGCCAGCAGCCGGGGACAGGGATACGAGCAGTACTTC.

This chain joins TRBV2 and TRBJ2-1; D may be TRBD1 (6 bases). This CDR3 has 14 amino acids. Trimming left V 6 bases short and J 4 bases short, with 13 bases between. Germline V gene sequence: CDR1 SNHLY, CDR2 FYNNEI. CDR3 in amino acids: CASRAAGAYNEQFF. CDR3 DNA sequence: TGTGCCAGCAGGGCGGCAGGGGCGTACAATGAGCAGTTCTTC.

The CDR3 loop reads CASSEQGTNTEAFF. CDR3 DNA sequence: TGTGCCAGCAGCGAACAGGGGACAAACACTGAAGCTTTCTTT. The chain joins TRBV9 to TRBJ1-1; TRBD1 matches 7 bases. V trimming: 3 bases; J trimming: 2 bases; junction bases outside the gene matches: 4. The CDR3 has 14 residues. Germline-derived CDR1 and CDR2 are SGDLS and YYNGEE.

The chain has TRBV18 and TRBJ1-2; 10 bases are a match to TRBD1. Germline V gives CDR1 KGHSH, CDR2 LQKENI. V lost 2 bases, J lost 4 bases, and 4 bases stayed unmatched. CDR3 length: 15 residues. The CDR3 DNA reads TGTGCCAGCTCACCAGGGGGACAGGGGAGCTATGGCTACACCTTC. This gives the protein CASSPGGQGSYGYTF.

This chain links TRBV10-2 with TRBJ1-3; D unclear. The CDR3 totals 11 residues. Trimming cost V 2 bases and J 7 bases, with 3 bases left between them. Germline V gene data show CDR1 as WSHSY and CDR2 as SAAADI. The CDR3 DNA reads as TGCGCCAGCAGTGAGCGGAACACCATATATTTT. Protein: CASSERNTIYF.

The CDR3 DNA reads TGCGCCAGCAGTTACAGGGTTGATAGGAGGAGCAATGAAAAACTGTTTTTT. Translating it yields CASSYRVDRRSNEKLFF. The chain couples TRBV10-1 to TRBJ1-4; tentative D call: TRBD1 (6 bases). V was trimmed by 5 bases and J by 5 bases, leaving 21 bases between them. Germline lookup yields CDR1 WNHNN and CDR2 SYGVQD (reference sequence). CDR3 length: 17 residues.

The chain employs TRBV5-1 and TRBJ1-6; D might be TRBD1 (6 bases). Germline V gives CDR1 SGHRS, CDR2 YFSETQ. This CDR3 region has 15 residues. V shed 4 bases and J shed 5 bases, with 13 bases lying between them. The CDR3 region has the DNA TGCGCCAGCAGCACCGGGGACACTCATAATTCACCCCTCCACTTT. The encoded protein is CASSTGDTHNSPLHF. Complete variable domain (other parts from reference TRBV5-1 and TRBJ1-6): KAGVTQTPRYLIKTRGQQVTLSCSPISGHRSVSWYQQTPGQGLQFLFEYFSETQRNKGNFPGRFSGRQFSNSRSEMNVSTLELGDSALYLCASSTGDTHNSPLHFGNGTRLTVT.

Here the CDR3 reads CASSNRGRETQYF. The CDR3 bases are TGTGCCAGCAGTAACAGGGGTCGGGAGACCCAGTACTTC. The chain couples TRBV6-5 to TRBJ2-5; 7 bases fit TRBD1. The CDR3 is 13 amino acids. CDR1 and CDR2 from the germline V gene are MNHEY and SVGAGI. Losses at the gene ends were 5 bases for V and 5 bases for J; bases not matched to a gene: 5.